This T cell receptor (beta chain) was recovered during a study of T cells after yellow fever vaccination (dated by TCRdb to between 2018 and 2020). Turning to the overall study: The SMART-Seq v4 Ultra Low Input RNA kit was used to prepare libraries from fractions with low cell numbers. Two healthy male donors, one aged 18 to 30 and one aged 30 to 40 years, made up the cohort. Blood was collected at multiple timepoints before and after primary and secondary immunization, and bulk PBMC replicates and cell subsets were isolated. Bulk TCR alpha and beta repertoires were sequenced longitudinally to track T-cell clones before and after primary and booster YFV17D yellow fever vaccination. Broader findings and caveats from the paper: A small share of clonotypes was detected in both CD4 and CD8 compartments, with the overlap likely arising from convergent recombination. Most clones expanded after primary vaccination were re-detected after the booster (around 96% of CD4 and about nine tenths of CD8), suggesting broad memory maintenance. FACS-sorted repertoires could contain abundant contaminating clonotypes from the bulk population, so computational filtering was required. Only a couple of donors were included in the study, so the extent to which the findings can be generalized is limited. Compared with the primary T-cell response, the secondary T-cell response was weaker but faster, peaking on day 5 rather than day 15.

In its sample, this clonotype was seen many times. Its antigen is unknown. No quality values exist for individual bases; no much larger clone is one base distant. Trimming takes 0 bases off V and 2 bases off J; junction bases not matched to a gene: 5. The CDR3 covers 18 residues, taking in both the cysteine and the phenylalanine. The retained sequence is limited to the CDR3, 54 bases, with the frame set at the first base. From the germline V gene, CDR1 is LGHNA and CDR2 is YNFKEQ. What the treatment or condition label conveys for this sample: live attenuated yellow fever vaccine strain. At every blood-draw timepoint, two biological replicates of bulk PBMCs were collected. A standard Ficoll-Paque protocol was used to isolate PBMCs from peripheral blood. RNA was extracted with TriZol from bulk PBMCs, CD4 and CD8 fractions, and dextramer-positive and dextramer-negative fractions. These reads were obtained on an Illumina NovaSeq 6000. Synthesis of TCR cDNA relied on 5'RACE template switching, a step that introduced a universal primer site along with unique molecular identifiers. Priming of cDNA synthesis was performed from both the TCR alpha and TCR beta constant segments. Libraries were amplified in two PCR steps, with sample barcodes and sequencing adapters added in the second step. Sequencing of libraries was performed on Illumina HiSeq 2500 (2x100 bp) or NovaSeq (2x150 bp). Concerning the study's data processing: MIGEC handled demultiplexing of reads and collapsing into UMI consensus sequences, while MiXCR performed V(D)J alignment. Using edgeR on replicate PBMC samples, clonotypes were called vaccine-responding if FDR was below 0.01 and the log2 fold change was above 5 up to day 15. Each bulk clonotype was labeled CD4 or CD8 based on which sequenced repertoire, CD4 or CD8, contained the clonotype at higher abundance. Starting from the raw public reads, TCRdb applied fastp trimming at Q25, assembled clones with MiXCR and retained in-frame beta chains. Rows with a matching CDR3 protein are joined into one entry that keeps the most common DNA and genes. TCRdb, not the original authors, processed these V and J calls. In this sample the table shows 300,000 to 350,000 distinct CDR3 sequences, over 3.5% of which occur a single time. Roughly 21% of the sample comes from the top ten.

The source is a man between 18 and 29 years old who received the YFV17D yellow fever vaccine. The sequenced sample was PBMCs, obtained 15 days after the yellow fever booster vaccination. The rearranged segments are TRBV4-2 and TRBJ2-2; 11 bases in the middle match TRBD2. The nucleotide sequence is given as TGTGCCAGCAGCCAAGATGCTAGCGGGGGGTTTAACACCGGGGAGCTGTTTTTT. It is translated as CASSQDASGGFNTGELFF.